This TCR beta chain was found in a study of Graves' ophthalmopathy and Graves' hyperthyroidism. Whole-study results and caveats: Between ophthalmopathy and stable hyperthyroidism, a 13-signature model drew a separation with around 90% sensitivity and roughly 78% specificity.

This clonotype came up many times. The antigen remains undetermined. The CDR3 extends over 13 amino acids. With 6 bases clipped from V and 1 base from J, the junction kept 2 bases outside the gene matches. The germline V gene has CDR1 MNHEY and CDR2 SMNVEV (reference sequence). RNA served as the template for amplifying TCR beta CDR3 regions. Second-round multiplex PCR came after first-round RT-PCR with HTBI primers. One entry per CDR3 protein results from TCRdb running MiXCR on the multiplex PCR reads. The top ten clones hold around 1.6% of a sample with 360,000 or so distinct CDR3 sequences, about 16% of them seen once. An approximately 10 ml volume of fresh peripheral blood provided the PBMCs.

This receptor was taken from a woman aged 18-30 years with Graves' ophthalmopathy. This sequence joins TRBV27 and TRBJ2-7; TRBD1 agrees at 8 bases. The sample taken for sequencing was peripheral blood. DNA for the CDR3: TGTGCCAGCAGCCGACAGGGGTCCTACGAGCAGTACTTC. Translation gives CASSRQGSYEQYF.